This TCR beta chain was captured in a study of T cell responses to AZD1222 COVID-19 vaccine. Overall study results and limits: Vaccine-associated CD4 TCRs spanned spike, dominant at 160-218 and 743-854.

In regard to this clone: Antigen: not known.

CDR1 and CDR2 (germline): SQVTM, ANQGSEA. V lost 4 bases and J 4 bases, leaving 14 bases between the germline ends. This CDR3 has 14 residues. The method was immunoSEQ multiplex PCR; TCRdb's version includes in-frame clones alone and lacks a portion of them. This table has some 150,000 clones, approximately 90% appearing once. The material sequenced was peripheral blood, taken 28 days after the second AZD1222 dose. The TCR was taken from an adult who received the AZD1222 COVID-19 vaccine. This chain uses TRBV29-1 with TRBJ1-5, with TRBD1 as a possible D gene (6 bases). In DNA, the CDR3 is TGCAGCGTTGCCCGGGCAGGGGCTAATCAGCCCCAGCATTTT. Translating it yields CSVARAGANQPQHF.